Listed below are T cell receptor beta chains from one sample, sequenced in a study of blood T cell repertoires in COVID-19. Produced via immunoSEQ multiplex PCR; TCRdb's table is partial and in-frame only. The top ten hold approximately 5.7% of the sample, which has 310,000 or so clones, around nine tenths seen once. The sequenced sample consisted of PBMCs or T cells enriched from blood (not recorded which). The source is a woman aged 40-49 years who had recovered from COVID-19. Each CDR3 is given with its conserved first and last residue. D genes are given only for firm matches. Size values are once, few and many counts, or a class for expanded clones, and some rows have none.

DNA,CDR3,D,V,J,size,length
TGTGCCAGCAGCTTGCGCGGGAAGGGCAATCAGCCCCAGCATTTT,CASSLRGKGNQPQHF,NA,TRBV5-8,TRBJ1-5,NA,15
TGTGCCAGCAGCTTAGCGCAAGGGGTCGGTCAGCCCCAGCATTTT,CASSLAQGVGQPQHF,NA,TRBV7-2,TRBJ1-5,NA,15
TGTGCCAGCAGTTTAGTGTCCGGGGGCTACACCTTC,CASSLVSGGYTF,NA,TRBV12-3/TRBV12-4,TRBJ1-2,NA,12
TGTGCCAGCAGCCAAGCCACAGGGGGCCATTCACCCCTCCACTTT,CASSQATGGHSPLHF,TRBD1,TRBV3-1/TRBV3-2,TRBJ1-6,NA,15
TGCGCCAGCAGCTCGGGACAGGGATCGTACGAGCAGTACTTC,CASSSGQGSYEQYF,TRBD1,TRBV5-1,TRBJ2-7,NA,14
TGCGCCAGCAGCTTTGGGGACAGCGTTAATGAAAAACTGTTTTTT,CASSFGDSVNEKLFF,TRBD1,TRBV5-1,TRBJ1-4,NA,15
TGCGCCAGCAGCCCGACAGGGCCCAGTGAAAAACTGTTTTTT,CASSPTGPSEKLFF,TRBD1,TRBV4-3,TRBJ1-4,medium-sized,14
TGTGCCAGCAGCTTTGGTCGGACAGGGGGCCTCTCCGCCCAGCATTTT,CASSFGRTGGLSAQHF,TRBD1,TRBV5-8,TRBJ1-5,once,16
TGTGCCAGCAGCCATAGTCGGACTTTACGCACAGATACGCAGTATTTT,CASSHSRTLRTDTQYF,NA,TRBV7-2,TRBJ2-3,NA,16
TGTGCCAGCAGCCAAGGGCAGGGGCGACCTCATGGCTACACCTTC,CASSQGQGRPHGYTF,NA,TRBV11-2,TRBJ1-2,NA,15
TGTGCCACCCAAACAGGGGGCCCCTATGGCTACACCTTC,CATQTGGPYGYTF,TRBD1,TRBV28,TRBJ1-2,NA,13
TGTGCCAGCTCACCTAGCCTTCCACAGGTTGTGGAGACCCAGTACTTC,CASSPSLPQVVETQYF,NA,TRBV18,TRBJ2-5,NA,16
TGTGCCAGCTCACCCACCTGGGGGCGGGAGGCTACCAATGAGCAGTTCTTC,CASSPTWGREATNEQFF,TRBD2,TRBV18,TRBJ2-1,once,17
TGTGCCAGCAGCCTGACAGGCACCTACGAGCAGTACTTC,CASSLTGTYEQYF,NA,TRBV7-6,TRBJ2-7,NA,13
TGTGCCAGCAGCTTATTCGAGGGCGCTGGATCCACAGATACGCAGTATTTT,CASSLFEGAGSTDTQYF,NA,TRBV7-2,TRBJ2-3,NA,17
TGTGCCAGCAGCCCTCTTGAGCGGAGGAACAATGAGCAGTTCTTC,CASSPLERRNNEQFF,NA,TRBV5-4,TRBJ2-1,NA,15
TGTGCCAGCAGCTTAGGAACAGCTAGCACGGGCTACACCTTC,CASSLGTASTGYTF,NA,TRBV7-8,TRBJ1-2,NA,14
TGCGCCAGCAGCCAAGAGTACAACCCTAATGAAAAACTGTTTTTT,CASSQEYNPNEKLFF,NA,TRBV4-1,TRBJ1-4,NA,15
TGCAGCGTTGCGGTTACGGGACAGCAGTACTTC,CSVAVTGQQYF,TRBD1,TRBV29-1,TRBJ2-5,NA,11
TGTGCCACCAGTGACTCGGGACTAGCGGGCCGGGGGACCCACGATGAGCAGTTCTTC,CATSDSGLAGRGTHDEQFF,TRBD2,TRBV24-1,TRBJ2-1,NA,19
TGTGCCAGCAGTTCTCAGCTGGGCCAGTTCTCTGGGGCCAACGTCCTGACTTTC,CASSSQLGQFSGANVLTF,NA,TRBV28,TRBJ2-6,NA,18
TGTGCCAGTAGTATTGGTTCCAGGGGCGCGGAGACCCAGTACTTC,CASSIGSRGAETQYF,NA,TRBV19,TRBJ2-5,NA,15
TGTGCCAGCAGCGAGGGACAGGGGGTCAATCAGCCCCAGCATTTT,CASSEGQGVNQPQHF,TRBD1,TRBV9,TRBJ1-5,NA,15
TGTGCCACCAGTGGTCCGGACAGGGATAATCAGCCCCAGCATTTT,CATSGPDRDNQPQHF,TRBD1,TRBV24-1,TRBJ1-5,NA,15
TGCAGCGTTGAGGCAGTGCTAGCGGGATCCGGGCAGTTCTTC,CSVEAVLAGSGQFF,TRBD2,TRBV29-1,TRBJ2-1,NA,14
TGCAGCCAACACTCGGGGAATGAGCAGTTCTTC,CSQHSGNEQFF,NA,TRBV29-1,TRBJ2-1,NA,11
TGTGCCAGCAGCCCAACTAGCGGGAGATGGAACAATGAGCAGTTCTTC,CASSPTSGRWNNEQFF,TRBD2,TRBV11-3,TRBJ2-1,once,16
TGTGCCAGCAGCCAGGGGACATCGAGGGCCTACAATGAGCAGTTCTTC,CASSQGTSRAYNEQFF,NA,TRBV3-1/TRBV3-2,TRBJ2-1,NA,16
TGTGCCAGCAGCTTAACTACTAGCGGGAGATACGAGCAGTACTTC,CASSLTTSGRYEQYF,TRBD2,TRBV7-9,TRBJ2-7,NA,15
TGTGCCAGTAGTGGAGGGACAGGGGGCCCACAGCCCCAGCATTTT,CASSGGTGGPQPQHF,TRBD1,TRBV19,TRBJ1-5,NA,15
TGTGCCAGCAGCCTTCCAGGGGGAGGTAATTCACCCCTCCACTTT,CASSLPGGGNSPLHF,TRBD1,TRBV7-9,TRBJ1-6,NA,15
TGTGCCAGCTCACCACGGGCGTACGAGCAGTACTTC,CASSPRAYEQYF,NA,TRBV18,TRBJ2-7,NA,12
TGCGCCAGCAGTGAGCCTGGGTTGTTCTGGCGGCTGGGTGAGCAGTTCTTC,CASSEPGLFWRLGEQFF,NA,TRBV10-1,TRBJ2-1,NA,17
TGCGCCAGCAGCCAAACAGAGGCGGGAGATGAGTACGAGCAGTACTTC,CASSQTEAGDEYEQYF,TRBD2,TRBV10-2,TRBJ2-7,NA,16
TGTGCCAGCGGGACTAGCTTCAATGAGCAGTTCTTC,CASGTSFNEQFF,TRBD2,TRBV28,TRBJ2-1,NA,12
TGTGCCAGCAGCAAAAATAGCGGGAGGGAACCCGGGGAGCTGTTTTTT,CASSKNSGREPGELFF,TRBD2,TRBV9,TRBJ2-2,NA,16
TGCGCCAGCAGTGACCACCGTGGTAGAAATTACGAGCAGTACTTC,CASSDHRGRNYEQYF,NA,TRBV10-1,TRBJ2-7,NA,15
TGTGCCAGCAGCCAGACCTGGGGAGGGGACACTGAAGCTTTCTTT,CASSQTWGGDTEAFF,NA,TRBV14,TRBJ1-1,NA,15
TGTGCCAGCAGCCCCGTCGGCGGCGGCAGTAGGGATACGCAGTATTTT,CASSPVGGGSRDTQYF,NA,TRBV11-1,TRBJ2-3,NA,16